Presented here are 4 T cell receptor beta chains from one specimen sequenced in a study of shared clonotypes between healthy human individuals (dated by TCRdb to the early 2020s). Libraries were constructed by the immunoSEQ multiplex PCR assay. Here the immuneACCESS table is served through TCRdb, limited to in-frame sequences with V and J called. Missing clones are a known gap in these copies; in checked studies unresolved V genes cover under half, and the rest lacks a known reason. In this sample the table shows roughly 2.5 million clones, about 92% of which occur a single time. Over 0.12% of the sample lies in the top ten. The sequenced sample was naive CD4+ T cells sorted from blood. The label giving this sample's cell subset or site can be read as: CD45RA+ positively selected. The receptor source for this set is a young man in good health.

V and J are TRBV7-6 and TRBJ1-1; D unresolved. The CDR3 totals 15 residues. CDR1 is SGHVS and CDR2 is FNYEAQ in the germline V gene. V gave up 2 bases and J gave up 2 bases, with 12 bases separating them. The CDR3 region is CASSLSRSSNTEAFF. CDR3 in DNA: TGTGCCAGCAGCTTATCACGGAGCTCAAACACTGAAGCTTTCTTT.

This clone appeared a few times. The chain links TRBV6-5 to TRBJ2-5; the D is unclear. Between the trimmed V and J ends, which lost 6 bases and 5 bases, there was a span of 16 bases. This CDR3 is 14 amino acids long. Germline CDR1 MNHEY, CDR2 SVGAGI. CDR3 sequence: CASSSPEVGETQYF. The CDR3 nucleotides are TGTGCCAGCAGCTCCCCCGAGGTGGGGGAGACCCAGTACTTC.

The V and J genes are TRBV19 and TRBJ2-7; 7 nucleotides agree with TRBD1. Trimming at V came to 3 bases and at J to 3 bases, leaving 2 bases not matched to a gene. Germline V lookup: CDR1 LNHDA, CDR2 SQIVND (reference sequence). The CDR3 length is 13 residues. The chain's CDR3 is CASSMDRYYEQYF. In DNA, the CDR3 is TGTGCCAGTAGTATGGACAGGTACTACGAGCAGTACTTC. Full variable domain (missing parts from reference TRBV19 and TRBJ2-7): DGGITQSPKYLFRKEGQNVTLSCEQNLNHDAMYWYRQDPGQGLRLIYYSQIVNDFQKGDIAEGYSVSREKKESFPLTVTSAQKNPTAFYLCASSMDRYYEQYFGPGTRLTVT.

The rearrangement uses TRBV28 and TRBJ2-3; 7 nucleotides agree with TRBD2. The germline gives CDR1 MDHEN, CDR2 SYDVKM. This CDR3 contains 16 residues. The V segment lost 5 bases and the J segment 3 bases; nucleotides outside the gene matches: 11. The DNA of the CDR3 is TGTGCCAGCAGTGATTCTATAACACTAGCGACAGATACGCAGTATTTT. It translates to CASSDSITLATDTQYF.